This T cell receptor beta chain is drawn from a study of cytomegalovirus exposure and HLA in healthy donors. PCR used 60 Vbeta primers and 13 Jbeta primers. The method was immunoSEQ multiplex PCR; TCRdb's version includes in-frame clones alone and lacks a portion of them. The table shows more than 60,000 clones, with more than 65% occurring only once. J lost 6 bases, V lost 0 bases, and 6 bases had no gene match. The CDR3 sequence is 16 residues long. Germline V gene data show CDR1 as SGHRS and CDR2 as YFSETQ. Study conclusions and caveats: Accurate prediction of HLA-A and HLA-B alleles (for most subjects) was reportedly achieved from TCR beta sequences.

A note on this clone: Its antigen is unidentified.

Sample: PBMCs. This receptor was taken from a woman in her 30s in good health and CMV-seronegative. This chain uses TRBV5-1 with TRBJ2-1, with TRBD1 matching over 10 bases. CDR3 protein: CASSLEPGQGFNEQFF. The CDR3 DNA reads TGCGCCAGCAGCTTGGAGCCGGGACAGGGGTTCAATGAGCAGTTCTTC.